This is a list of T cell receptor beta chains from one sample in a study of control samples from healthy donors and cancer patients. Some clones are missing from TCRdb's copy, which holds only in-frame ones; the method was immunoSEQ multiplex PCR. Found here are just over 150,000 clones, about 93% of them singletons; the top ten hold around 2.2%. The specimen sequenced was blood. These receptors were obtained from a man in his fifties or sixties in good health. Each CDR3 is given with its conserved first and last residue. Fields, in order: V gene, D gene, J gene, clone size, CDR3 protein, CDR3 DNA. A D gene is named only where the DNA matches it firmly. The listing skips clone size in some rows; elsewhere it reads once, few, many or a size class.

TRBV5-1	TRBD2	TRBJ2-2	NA	CASSLRAGGDAGELFF	TGCGCCAGCAGCTTGAGGGCGGGAGGGGACGCCGGGGAGCTGTTTTTT
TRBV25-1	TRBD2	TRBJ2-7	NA	CASKGLVRTNTDYEQYF	TGTGCCAGCAAAGGACTAGTCCGGACAAATACCGACTACGAGCAGTACTTC
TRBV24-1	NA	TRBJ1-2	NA	CATSDFRANYGYTF	TGTGCCACCAGTGATTTTAGAGCTAACTATGGCTACACCTTC
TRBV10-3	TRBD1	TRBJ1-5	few	CAISESGTGGQPQHF	TGTGCCATCAGTGAGTCCGGGACAGGGGGTCAGCCCCAGCATTTT
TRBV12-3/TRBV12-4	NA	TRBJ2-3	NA	CASMPGTDTQYF	TGTGCCAGCATGCCTGGCACAGATACGCAGTATTTT
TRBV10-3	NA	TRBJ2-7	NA	CAISGTGSPEQYF	TGTGCCATCAGCGGGACTGGGAGCCCCGAGCAGTACTTC
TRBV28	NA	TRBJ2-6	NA	CASSSGANVLTF	TGTGCCAGCAGTTCTGGGGCCAACGTCCTGACTTTC
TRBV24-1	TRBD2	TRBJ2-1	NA	CATSDVLAGIYNEQFF	TGTGCCACCAGTGACGTACTAGCGGGGATTTACAATGAGCAGTTCTTC
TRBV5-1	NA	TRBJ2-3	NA	CASRLALWGTDTQYF	TGCGCCAGCAGGTTGGCCCTATGGGGCACAGATACGCAGTATTTT
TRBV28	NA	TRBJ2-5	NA	CASSSTGEGAMKTQYF	TGTGCCAGCAGTTCCACAGGGGAGGGGGCCATGAAGACCCAGTACTTC
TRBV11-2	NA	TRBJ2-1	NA	CASSPPGPPGNEQFF	TGTGCCAGCAGCCCCCCCGGGCCCCCGGGCAATGAGCAGTTCTTC
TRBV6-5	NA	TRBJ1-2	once	CASTLREIYGYTF	TGTGCCAGCACACTCAGGGAGATCTATGGCTACACCTTC
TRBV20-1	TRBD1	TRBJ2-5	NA	CSASPDRALPWETQYF	TGCAGTGCTAGTCCTGACAGGGCCCTCCCTTGGGAGACCCAGTACTTC
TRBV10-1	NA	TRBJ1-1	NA	CASLEAFF	TGCGCCAGCCTTGAAGCTTTCTTT
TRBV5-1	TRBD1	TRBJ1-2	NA	CASSLGGQNYGYTF	TGCGCCAGCAGCTTGGGGGGACAGAACTATGGCTACACCTTC
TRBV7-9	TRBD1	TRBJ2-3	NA	CASSLSPGQNTDTQYF	TGTGCCAGCAGCTTATCGCCGGGACAGAACACAGATACGCAGTATTTT
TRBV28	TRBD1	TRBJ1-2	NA	CASSFPGQGSGYTF	TGTGCCAGCAGTTTCCCGGGACAGGGGAGTGGCTACACCTTC
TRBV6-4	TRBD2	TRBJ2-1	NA	CASSAAGTRNEQFF	TGTGCCAGCAGCGCAGCGGGAACGAGAAATGAGCAGTTCTTC
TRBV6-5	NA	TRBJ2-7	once	CASSPGPLGEQYF	TGTGCCAGCAGCCCGGGACCGCTGGGCGAGCAGTACTTC
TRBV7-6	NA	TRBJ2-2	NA	CASSPLGEMAGELFF	TGTGCCAGCAGCCCCCTAGGAGAGATGGCCGGGGAGCTGTTTTTT
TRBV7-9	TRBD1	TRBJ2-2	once	CASSLVQGRAGELFF	TGTGCCAGCAGCCTCGTACAGGGGCGGGCCGGGGAGCTGTTTTTT
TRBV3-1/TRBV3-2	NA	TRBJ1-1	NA	CASSGGRRKAFF	TGTGCCAGCAGCGGGGGACGGCGAAAAGCTTTCTTT
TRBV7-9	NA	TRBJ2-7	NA	CASSLSGGHGSYEQYF	TGTGCCAGCAGCTTATCCGGCGGCCATGGCTCCTACGAGCAGTACTTC
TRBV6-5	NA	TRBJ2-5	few	CATRARVGETQYF	TGTGCCACCCGGGCCCGGGTTGGGGAGACCCAGTACTTC
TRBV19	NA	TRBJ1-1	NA	CASSIVRTEAFF	TGTGCCAGTAGTATAGTGCGGACTGAAGCTTTCTTT
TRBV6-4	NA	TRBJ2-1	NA	CATRRQGYNEQFF	TGTGCCACTAGACGGCAAGGATACAATGAGCAGTTCTTC
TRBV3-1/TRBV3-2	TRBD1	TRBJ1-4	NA	CASSQPIGTGNEKLFF	TGTGCCAGCAGCCAACCGATCGGGACAGGGAATGAAAAACTGTTTTTT
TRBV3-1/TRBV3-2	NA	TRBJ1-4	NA	CASSPPGVREKLFF	TGTGCCAGCAGCCCCCCGGGGGTACGAGAAAAACTGTTTTTT
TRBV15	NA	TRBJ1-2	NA	CATSKGVGYGYTF	TGTGCCACCAGCAAAGGGGTAGGGTATGGCTACACCTTC
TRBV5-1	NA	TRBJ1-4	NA	CASSFMDTNEKLFF	TGCGCCAGCAGCTTCATGGACACAAATGAAAAACTGTTTTTT
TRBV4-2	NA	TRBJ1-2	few	CASSQDGGSYGYTF	TGTGCCAGCAGCCAAGACGGCGGATCCTATGGCTACACCTTC
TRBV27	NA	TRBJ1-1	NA	CASGKLRNTEAFF	TGTGCCAGCGGAAAACTACGGAACACTGAAGCTTTCTTT
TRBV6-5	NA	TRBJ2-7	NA	CASSYSRGDIYEQYF	TGTGCCAGCAGTTACTCGAGGGGTGACATTTACGAGCAGTACTTC
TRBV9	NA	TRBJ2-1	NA	CASSVEISGSLYNEQFF	TGTGCCAGCAGCGTAGAAATTAGCGGTTCGCTCTACAATGAGCAGTTCTTC
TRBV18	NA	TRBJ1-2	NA	CASSPDGYGYTF	TGTGCCAGCTCACCGGACGGCTATGGCTACACCTTC
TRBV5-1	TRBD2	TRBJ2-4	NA	CASSSRTSGGRNIQYF	TGCGCCAGCAGCTCCCGGACTAGCGGGGGACGGAACATTCAGTACTTC
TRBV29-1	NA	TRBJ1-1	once	CSVAFLGGGAGNTEAFF	TGCAGCGTTGCCTTTCTAGGTGGGGGGGCAGGGAACACTGAAGCTTTCTTT
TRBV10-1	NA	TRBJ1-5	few	CASSPGPNQPQHF	TGCGCCAGCAGTCCCGGGCCTAATCAGCCCCAGCATTTT
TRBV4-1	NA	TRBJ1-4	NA	CASSAILLSEKLFF	TGCGCCAGCAGCGCGATCCTACTGAGTGAAAAACTGTTTTTT
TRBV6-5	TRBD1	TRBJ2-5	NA	CASSFRGETQYF	TGTGCCAGCAGTTTCAGGGGGGAGACCCAGTACTTC
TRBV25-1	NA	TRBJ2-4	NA	CASSDGQIIAKNIQYF	TGTGCCAGCAGTGATGGGCAAATCATAGCCAAAAACATTCAGTACTTC
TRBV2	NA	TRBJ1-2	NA	CASSERVSNGYTF	TGTGCCAGCAGTGAAAGGGTTTCTAATGGCTACACCTTC
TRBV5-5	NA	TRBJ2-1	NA	CASSLEAYNEQFF	TGTGCCAGCAGCTTGGAAGCCTACAATGAGCAGTTCTTC
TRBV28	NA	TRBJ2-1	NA	CASSLGLYNEQFF	TGTGCCAGCAGTTTGGGGCTTTACAATGAGCAGTTCTTC
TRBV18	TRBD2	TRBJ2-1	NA	CASSDLGLLNNEQFF	TGTGCCAGCTCCGACCTGGGACTACTTAACAATGAGCAGTTCTTC
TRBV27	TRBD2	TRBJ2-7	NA	CASRPGGNTYEQYF	TGTGCCAGCCGACCGGGAGGGAATACCTACGAGCAGTACTTC
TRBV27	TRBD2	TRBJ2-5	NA	CASSSELAGETQYF	TGTGCCAGCAGTTCCGAACTAGCGGGAGAGACCCAGTACTTC
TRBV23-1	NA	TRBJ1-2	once	CASSLNLLSIDGYTF	TGCGCCAGCAGTCTGAATCTCCTAAGTATCGATGGCTACACCTTC
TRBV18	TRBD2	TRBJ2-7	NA	CASSPRTSGRDGEQYF	TGTGCCAGCTCACCGCGTACTAGCGGGAGGGATGGGGAGCAGTACTTC
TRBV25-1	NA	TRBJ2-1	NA	CASSGRGFGSYNEQFF	TGTGCCAGCAGTGGTCGGGGGTTCGGCTCCTACAATGAGCAGTTCTTC
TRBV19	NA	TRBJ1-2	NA	CASSPTNYGYTF	TGTGCCAGTAGTCCTACTAACTATGGCTACACCTTC
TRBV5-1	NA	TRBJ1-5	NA	CASSPSGSNQPQHF	TGCGCCAGCAGCCCCTCTGGTAGCAATCAGCCCCAGCATTTT
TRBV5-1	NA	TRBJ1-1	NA	CASSIQEANTEAFF	TGCGCCAGCAGCATCCAGGAGGCGAACACTGAAGCTTTCTTT
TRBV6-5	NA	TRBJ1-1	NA	CASSYDWGSEAFF	TGTGCCAGCAGTTACGATTGGGGTTCTGAAGCTTTCTTT
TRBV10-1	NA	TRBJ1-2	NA	CASSESGTYGYTF	TGCGCCAGCAGTGAATCAGGGACCTATGGCTACACCTTC
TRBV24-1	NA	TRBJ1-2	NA	CATSAQNYGYTF	TGTGCCACCAGTGCCCAGAACTATGGCTACACCTTC